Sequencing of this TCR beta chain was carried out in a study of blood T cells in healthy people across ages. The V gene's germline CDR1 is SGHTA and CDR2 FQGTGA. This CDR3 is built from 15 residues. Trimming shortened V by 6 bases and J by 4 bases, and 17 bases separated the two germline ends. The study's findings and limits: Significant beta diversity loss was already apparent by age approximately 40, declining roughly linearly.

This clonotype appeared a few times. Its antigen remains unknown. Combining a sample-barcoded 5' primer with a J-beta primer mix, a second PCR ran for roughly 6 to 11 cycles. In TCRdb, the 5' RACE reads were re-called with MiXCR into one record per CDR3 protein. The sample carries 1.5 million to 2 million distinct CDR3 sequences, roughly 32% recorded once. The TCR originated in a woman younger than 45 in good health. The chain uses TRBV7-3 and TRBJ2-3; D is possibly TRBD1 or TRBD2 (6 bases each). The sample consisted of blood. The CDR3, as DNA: TGTGCCAGCAGGCTTGGGGGGCTAGCTGCAGATACGCAGTATTTT. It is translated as CASRLGGLAADTQYF.